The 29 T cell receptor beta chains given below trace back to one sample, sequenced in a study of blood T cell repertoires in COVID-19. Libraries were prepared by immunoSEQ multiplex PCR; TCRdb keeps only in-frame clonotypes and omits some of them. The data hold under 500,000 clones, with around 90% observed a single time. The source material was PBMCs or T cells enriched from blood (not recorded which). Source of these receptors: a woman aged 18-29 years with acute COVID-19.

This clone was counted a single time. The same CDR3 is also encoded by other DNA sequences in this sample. CDR3: CASSLSPSSGNTIYF. The CDR3 DNA follows: TGTGCCAGCAGCTTGTCTCCGTCCTCTGGAAACACCATATATTTT. This chain joins TRBV5-8 and TRBJ1-3, with D unclear. The V gene's germline CDR1 is SGHTS and CDR2 YDEGEE. The length of the CDR3 is 15 residues. V dropped 1 base and J dropped 0 bases, with 8 bases sitting between them.

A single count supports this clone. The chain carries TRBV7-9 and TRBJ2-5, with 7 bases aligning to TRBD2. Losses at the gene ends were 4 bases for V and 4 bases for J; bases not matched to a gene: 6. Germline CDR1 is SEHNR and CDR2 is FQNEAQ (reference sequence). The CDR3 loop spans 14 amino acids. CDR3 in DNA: TGTGCCAGCAGCTCACGGACTAGAGGAGAGACCCAGTACTTC. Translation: CASSSRTRGETQYF. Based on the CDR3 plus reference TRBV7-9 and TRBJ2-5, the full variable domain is DTGVSQNPRHKITKRGQNVTFRCDPISEHNRLYWYRQTLGQGPEFLTYFQNEAQLEKSRLLSDRFSAERPKGSFSTLEIQRTEQGDSAMYLCASSSRTRGETQYFGPGTRLLVL.

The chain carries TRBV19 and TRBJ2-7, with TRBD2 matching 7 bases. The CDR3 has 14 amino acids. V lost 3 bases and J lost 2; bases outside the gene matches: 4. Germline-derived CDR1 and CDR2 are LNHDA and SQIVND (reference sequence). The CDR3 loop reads CASSMAGDPYEQYF. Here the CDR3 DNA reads TGTGCCAGTAGTATGGCGGGAGACCCCTACGAGCAGTACTTC.

The CDR3 DNA reads as TGTGCCAGCAGCGTAGCGGGGGACTCCTATAATTCACCCCTCCACTTT. Residues: CASSVAGDSYNSPLHF. The V and J genes are TRBV9 and TRBJ1-6; maybe TRBD1 (5 bases). The CDR3 loop spans 16 amino acids. Germline loops: CDR1 SGDLS, CDR2 YYNGEE. Trimming removed 0 bases at V and 0 bases at J, with 7 bases between.

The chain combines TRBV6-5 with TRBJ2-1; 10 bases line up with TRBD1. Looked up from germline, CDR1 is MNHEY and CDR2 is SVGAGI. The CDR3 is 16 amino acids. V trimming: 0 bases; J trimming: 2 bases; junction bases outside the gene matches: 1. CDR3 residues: CASSYSGTGAYNEQFF. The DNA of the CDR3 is TGTGCCAGCAGTTACTCGGGGACAGGGGCCTACAATGAGCAGTTCTTC.

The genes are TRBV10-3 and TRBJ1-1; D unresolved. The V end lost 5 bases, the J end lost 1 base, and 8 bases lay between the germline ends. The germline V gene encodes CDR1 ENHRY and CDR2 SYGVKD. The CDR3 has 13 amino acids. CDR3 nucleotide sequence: TGTGCCATCAGTAATTACAGGAACACTGAAGCTTTCTTT. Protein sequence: CAISNYRNTEAFF.

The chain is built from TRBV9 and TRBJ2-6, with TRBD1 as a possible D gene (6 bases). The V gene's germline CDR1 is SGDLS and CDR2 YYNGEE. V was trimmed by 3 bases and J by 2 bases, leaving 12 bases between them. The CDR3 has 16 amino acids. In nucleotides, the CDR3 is TGTGCCAGCAGCGGTCTGGGGGACACTGGGGCCAACGTCCTGACTTTC. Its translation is CASSGLGDTGANVLTF.

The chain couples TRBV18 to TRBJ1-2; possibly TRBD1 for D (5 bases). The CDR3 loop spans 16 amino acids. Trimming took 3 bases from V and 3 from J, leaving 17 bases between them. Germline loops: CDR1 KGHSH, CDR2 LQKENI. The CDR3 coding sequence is TGTGCCAGCTCACCCTTTGGCTCAGGGAACGACTATGGCTACACCTTC. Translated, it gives CASSPFGSGNDYGYTF.

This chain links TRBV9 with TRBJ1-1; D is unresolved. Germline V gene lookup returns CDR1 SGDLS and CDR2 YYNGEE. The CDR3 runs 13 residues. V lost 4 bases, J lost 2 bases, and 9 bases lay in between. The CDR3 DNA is TGTGCCAGCAGCCCGGAGGGAAACACTGAAGCTTTCTTT. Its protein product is CASSPEGNTEAFF.

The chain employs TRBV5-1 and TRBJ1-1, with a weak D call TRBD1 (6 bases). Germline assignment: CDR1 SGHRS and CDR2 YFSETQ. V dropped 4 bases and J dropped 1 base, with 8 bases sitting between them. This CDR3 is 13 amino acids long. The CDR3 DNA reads TGCGCCAGCAGCCAACAGGGGAACACTGAAGCTTTCTTT. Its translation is CASSQQGNTEAFF.

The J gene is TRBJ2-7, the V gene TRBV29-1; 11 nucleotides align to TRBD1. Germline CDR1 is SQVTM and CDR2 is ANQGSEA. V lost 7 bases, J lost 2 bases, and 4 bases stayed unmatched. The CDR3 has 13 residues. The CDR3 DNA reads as TGCAGCGGTGGGGACAGGGGGGCCTACGAGCAGTACTTC. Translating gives CSGGDRGAYEQYF.

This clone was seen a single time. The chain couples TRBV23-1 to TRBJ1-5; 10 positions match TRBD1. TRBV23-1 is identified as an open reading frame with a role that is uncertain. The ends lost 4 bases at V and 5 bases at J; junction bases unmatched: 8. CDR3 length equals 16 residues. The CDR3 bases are TGCGCCAGCAGTCCCTCGCTGGGACAGGGGCATCAGCCCCAGCATTTT. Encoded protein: CASSPSLGQGHQPQHF.

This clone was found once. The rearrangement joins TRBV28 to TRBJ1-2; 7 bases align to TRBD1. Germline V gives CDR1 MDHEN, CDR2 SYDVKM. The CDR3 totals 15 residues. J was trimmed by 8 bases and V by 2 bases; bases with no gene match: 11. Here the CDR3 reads CASSLRKGANQGYTF. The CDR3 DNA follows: TGTGCCAGCAGTTTACGGAAGGGGGCGAATCAGGGCTACACCTTC.

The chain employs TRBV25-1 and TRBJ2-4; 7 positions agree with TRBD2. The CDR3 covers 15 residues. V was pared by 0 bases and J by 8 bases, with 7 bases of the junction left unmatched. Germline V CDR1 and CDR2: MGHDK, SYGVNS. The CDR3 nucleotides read TGTGCCAGCAGTGAATATGGGGGGGGAATAGACATTCAGTACTTC. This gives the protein CASSEYGGGIDIQYF.

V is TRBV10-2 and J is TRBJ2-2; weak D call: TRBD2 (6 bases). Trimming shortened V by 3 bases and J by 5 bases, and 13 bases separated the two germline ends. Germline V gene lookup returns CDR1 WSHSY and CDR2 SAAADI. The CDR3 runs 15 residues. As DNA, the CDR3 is TGCGCCAGCAGTGACCCCGGGAGTCCGACCGGGGAGCTGTTTTTT. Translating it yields CASSDPGSPTGELFF.

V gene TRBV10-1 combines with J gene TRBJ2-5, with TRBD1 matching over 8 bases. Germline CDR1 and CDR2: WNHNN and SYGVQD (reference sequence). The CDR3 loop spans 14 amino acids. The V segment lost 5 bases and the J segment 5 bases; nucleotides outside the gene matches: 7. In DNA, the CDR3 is TGCGCCAGCAGTCCCGGGACAGGCAGGGAGACCCAGTACTTC. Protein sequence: CASSPGTGRETQYF.

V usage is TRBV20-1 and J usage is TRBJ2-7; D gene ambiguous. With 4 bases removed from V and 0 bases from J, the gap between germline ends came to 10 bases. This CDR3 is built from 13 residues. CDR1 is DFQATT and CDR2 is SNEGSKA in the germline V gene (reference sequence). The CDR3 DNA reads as TGCAGTGCTACTGAAGCGCACTCCTACGAGCAGTACTTC. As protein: CSATEAHSYEQYF.

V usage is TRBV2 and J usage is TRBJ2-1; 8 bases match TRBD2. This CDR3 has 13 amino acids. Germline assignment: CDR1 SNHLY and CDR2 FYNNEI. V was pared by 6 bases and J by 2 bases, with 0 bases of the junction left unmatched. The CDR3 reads CASSGGAYNEQFF. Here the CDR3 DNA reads TGTGCCAGCAGCGGGGGGGCCTACAATGAGCAGTTCTTC.

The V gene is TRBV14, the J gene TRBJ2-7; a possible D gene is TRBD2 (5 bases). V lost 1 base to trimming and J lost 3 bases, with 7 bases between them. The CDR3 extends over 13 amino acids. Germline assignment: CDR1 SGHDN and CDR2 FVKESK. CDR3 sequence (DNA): TGTGCCAGCAGCCAAGCGGGGATCTACGAGCAGTACTTC. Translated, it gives CASSQAGIYEQYF.

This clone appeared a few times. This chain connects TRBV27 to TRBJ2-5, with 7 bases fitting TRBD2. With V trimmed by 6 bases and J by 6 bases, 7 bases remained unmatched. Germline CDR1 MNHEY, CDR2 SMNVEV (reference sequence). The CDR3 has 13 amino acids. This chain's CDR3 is CASSPGGSQTQYF. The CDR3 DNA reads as TGTGCCAGCAGCCCCGGCGGGAGCCAGACCCAGTACTTC.

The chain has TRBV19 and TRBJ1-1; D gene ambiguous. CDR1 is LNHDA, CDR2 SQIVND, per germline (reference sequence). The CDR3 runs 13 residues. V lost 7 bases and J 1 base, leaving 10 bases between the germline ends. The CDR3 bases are TGTGCCAGTACCCAAACACAGAACACTGAAGCTTTCTTT. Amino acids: CASTQTQNTEAFF.

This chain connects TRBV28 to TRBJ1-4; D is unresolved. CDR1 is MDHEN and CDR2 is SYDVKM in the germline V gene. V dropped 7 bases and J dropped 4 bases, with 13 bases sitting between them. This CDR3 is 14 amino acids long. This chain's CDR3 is CASNPGIINEKLFF. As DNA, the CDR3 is TGTGCCAGCAATCCCGGGATCATTAATGAAAAACTGTTTTTT. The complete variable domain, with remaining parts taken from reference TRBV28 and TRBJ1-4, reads DVKVTQSSRYLVKRTGEKVFLECVQDMDHENMFWYRQDPGLGLRLIYFSYDVKMKEKGDIPEGYSVSREKKERFSLILESASTNQTSMYLCASNPGIINEKLFFGSGTQLSVL.

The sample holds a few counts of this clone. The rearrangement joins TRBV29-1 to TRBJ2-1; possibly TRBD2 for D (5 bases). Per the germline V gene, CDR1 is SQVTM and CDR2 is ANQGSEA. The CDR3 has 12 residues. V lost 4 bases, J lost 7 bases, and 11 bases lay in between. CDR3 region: CSVVLDWNEQFF. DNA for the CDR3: TGCAGCGTTGTACTAGATTGGAATGAGCAGTTCTTC.

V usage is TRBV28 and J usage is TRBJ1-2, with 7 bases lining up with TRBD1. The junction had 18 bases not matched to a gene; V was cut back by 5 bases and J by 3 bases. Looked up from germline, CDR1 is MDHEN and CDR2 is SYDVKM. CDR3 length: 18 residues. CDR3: CASSPASRDRAGDYGYTF. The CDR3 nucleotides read TGTGCCAGCAGTCCGGCTAGTAGAGACAGGGCTGGTGACTATGGCTACACCTTC.

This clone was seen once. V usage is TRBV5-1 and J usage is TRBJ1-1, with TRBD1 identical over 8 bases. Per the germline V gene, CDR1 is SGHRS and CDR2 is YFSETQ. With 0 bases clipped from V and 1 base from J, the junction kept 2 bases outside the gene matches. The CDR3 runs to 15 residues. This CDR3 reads CASSLAQGGNTEAFF. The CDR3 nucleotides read TGCGCCAGCAGCTTGGCACAGGGGGGGAACACTGAAGCTTTCTTT.

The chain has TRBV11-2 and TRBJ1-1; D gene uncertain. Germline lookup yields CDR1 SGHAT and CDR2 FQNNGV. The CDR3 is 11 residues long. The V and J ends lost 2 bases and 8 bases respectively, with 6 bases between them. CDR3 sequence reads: CASSLPTEAFF. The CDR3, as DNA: TGTGCCAGCAGCTTACCTACGGAAGCTTTCTTT.

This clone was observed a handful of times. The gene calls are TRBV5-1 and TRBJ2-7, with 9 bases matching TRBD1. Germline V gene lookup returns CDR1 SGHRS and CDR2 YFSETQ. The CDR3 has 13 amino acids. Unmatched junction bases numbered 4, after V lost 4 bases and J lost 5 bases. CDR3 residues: CASSDRGIHEQYF. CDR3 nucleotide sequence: TGCGCCAGCAGCGACAGGGGGATCCACGAGCAGTACTTC.

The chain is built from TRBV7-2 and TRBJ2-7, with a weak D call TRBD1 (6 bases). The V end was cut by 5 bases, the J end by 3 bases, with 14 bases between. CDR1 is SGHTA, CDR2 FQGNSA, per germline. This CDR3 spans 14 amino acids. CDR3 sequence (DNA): TGTGCCAGCAGCCGGAAACACAGGGTCTACGAGCAGTACTTC. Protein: CASSRKHRVYEQYF.

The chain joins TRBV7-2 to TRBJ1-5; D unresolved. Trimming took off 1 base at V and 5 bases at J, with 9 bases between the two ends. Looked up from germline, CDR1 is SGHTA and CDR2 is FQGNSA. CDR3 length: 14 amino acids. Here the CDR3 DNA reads TGTGCCAGCAGCTTAGTTGGGCTTTATCAGCCCCAGCATTTT. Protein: CASSLVGLYQPQHF.